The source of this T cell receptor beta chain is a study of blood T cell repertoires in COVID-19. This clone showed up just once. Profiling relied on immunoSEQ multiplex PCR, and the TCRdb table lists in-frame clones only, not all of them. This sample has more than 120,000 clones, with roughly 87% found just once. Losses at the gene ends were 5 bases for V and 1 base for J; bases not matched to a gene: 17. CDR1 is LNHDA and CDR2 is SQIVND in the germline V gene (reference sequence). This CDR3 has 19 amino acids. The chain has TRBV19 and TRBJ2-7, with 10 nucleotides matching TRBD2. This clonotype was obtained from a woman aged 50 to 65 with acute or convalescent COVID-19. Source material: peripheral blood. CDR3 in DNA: TGTGCCAGTAGTGCGGTGGGGCGGGCTAGCGGGAGCCCATCCTACGAGCAGTACTTC. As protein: CASSAVGRASGSPSYEQYF.